This T cell receptor (beta chain) originates from a study of blood T cell repertoires in COVID-19. V shed 7 bases, J shed 3 bases, and the junction held 8 bases outside the gene matches. Looked up from germline, CDR1 is MDHEN and CDR2 is SYDVKM. This CDR3 is built from 14 residues. The table came from immunoSEQ multiplex PCR; TCRdb's copy has only in-frame clones and leaves some out. The profile covers roughly 380,000 clones, with approximately 89% appearing a single time and roughly 4% taken by the ten largest. Specimen: peripheral blood. The TCR sequence derives from a woman in her fifties or sixties with COVID-19, enrolled during active disease. The rearrangement links TRBV28 to TRBJ2-7, with TRBD2 matching over 8 bases. The CDR3 coding sequence is TGTGCCAGCAACATACCGGGGGGGGGCTACGAGCAGTACTTC. Translating gives CASNIPGGGYEQYF. Supplemented by reference TRBV28 and TRBJ2-7, the full variable domain reads DVKVTQSSRYLVKRTGEKVFLECVQDMDHENMFWYRQDPGLGLRLIYFSYDVKMKEKGDIPEGYSVSREKKERFSLILESASTNQTSMYLCASNIPGGGYEQYFGPGTRLTVT.